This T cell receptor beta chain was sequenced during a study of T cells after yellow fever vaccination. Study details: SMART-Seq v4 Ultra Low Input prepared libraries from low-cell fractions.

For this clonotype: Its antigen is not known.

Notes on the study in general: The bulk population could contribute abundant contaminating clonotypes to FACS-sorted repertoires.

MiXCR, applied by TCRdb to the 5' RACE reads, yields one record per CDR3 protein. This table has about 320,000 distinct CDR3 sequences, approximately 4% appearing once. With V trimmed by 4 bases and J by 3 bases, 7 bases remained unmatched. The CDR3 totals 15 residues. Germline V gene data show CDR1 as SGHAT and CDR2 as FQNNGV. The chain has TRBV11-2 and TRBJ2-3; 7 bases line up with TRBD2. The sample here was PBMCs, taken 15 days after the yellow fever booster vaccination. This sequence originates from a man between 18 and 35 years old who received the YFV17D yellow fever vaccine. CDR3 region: CASSSLWGGTDTQYF. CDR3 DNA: TGTGCCAGCAGCTCCTTATGGGGAGGGACAGATACGCAGTATTTT.